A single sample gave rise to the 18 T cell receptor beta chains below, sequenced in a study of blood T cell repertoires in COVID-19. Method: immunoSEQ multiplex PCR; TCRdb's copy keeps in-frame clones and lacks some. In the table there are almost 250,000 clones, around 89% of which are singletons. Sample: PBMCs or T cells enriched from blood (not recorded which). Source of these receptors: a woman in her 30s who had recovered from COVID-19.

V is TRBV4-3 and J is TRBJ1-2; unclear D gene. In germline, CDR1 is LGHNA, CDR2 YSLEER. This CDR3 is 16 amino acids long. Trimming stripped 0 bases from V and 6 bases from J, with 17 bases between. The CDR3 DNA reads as TGCGCCAGCAGCCAAGATATCGTCGGGTGGTCCCATGGCTACACCTTC. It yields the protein CASSQDIVGWSHGYTF.

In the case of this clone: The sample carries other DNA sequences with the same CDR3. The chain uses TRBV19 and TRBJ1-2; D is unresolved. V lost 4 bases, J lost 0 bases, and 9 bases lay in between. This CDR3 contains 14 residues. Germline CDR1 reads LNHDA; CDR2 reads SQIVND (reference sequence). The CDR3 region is CASSTTGANYGYTF. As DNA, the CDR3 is TGTGCCAGTAGTACGACCGGGGCTAACTATGGCTACACCTTC.

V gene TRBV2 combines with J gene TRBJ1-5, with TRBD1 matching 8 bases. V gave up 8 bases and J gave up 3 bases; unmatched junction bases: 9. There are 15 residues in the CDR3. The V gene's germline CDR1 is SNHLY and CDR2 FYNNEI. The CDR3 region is CASARGPRDNQPQHF. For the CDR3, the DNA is TGTGCCAGCGCCAGGGGGCCGAGGGACAATCAGCCCCAGCATTTT.

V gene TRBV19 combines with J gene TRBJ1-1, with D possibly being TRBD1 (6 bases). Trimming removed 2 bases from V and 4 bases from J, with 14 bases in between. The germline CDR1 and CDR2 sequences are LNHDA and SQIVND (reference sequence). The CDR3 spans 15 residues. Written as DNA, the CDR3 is TGTGCCAGTAGTATAAAGGGGGAAGGTAGCACTGAAGCTTTCTTT. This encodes CASSIKGEGSTEAFF.

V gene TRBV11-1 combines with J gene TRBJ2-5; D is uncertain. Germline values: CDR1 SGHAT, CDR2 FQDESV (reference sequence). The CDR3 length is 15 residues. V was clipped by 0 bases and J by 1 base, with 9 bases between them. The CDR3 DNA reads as TGTGCCAGCAGCTTAGCAGGAGATCTCCAAGAGACCCAGTACTTC. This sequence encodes CASSLAGDLQETQYF.

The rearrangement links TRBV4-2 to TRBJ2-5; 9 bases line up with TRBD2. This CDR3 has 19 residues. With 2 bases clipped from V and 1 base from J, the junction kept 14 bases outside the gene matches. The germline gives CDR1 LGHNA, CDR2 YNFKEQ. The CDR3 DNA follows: TGTGCCAGCAGCCAACCAATTTTAGCGGGAGTAGGGACCCAAGAGACCCAGTACTTC. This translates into CASSQPILAGVGTQETQYF.

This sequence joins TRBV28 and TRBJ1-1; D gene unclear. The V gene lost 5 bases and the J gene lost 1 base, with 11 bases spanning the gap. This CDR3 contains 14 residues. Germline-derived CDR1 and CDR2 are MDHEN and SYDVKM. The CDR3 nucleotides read TGTGCCAGCAGTCCCCATACACGGAACACTGAAGCTTTCTTT. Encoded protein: CASSPHTRNTEAFF. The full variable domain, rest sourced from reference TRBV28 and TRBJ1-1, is DVKVTQSSRYLVKRTGEKVFLECVQDMDHENMFWYRQDPGLGLRLIYFSYDVKMKEKGDIPEGYSVSREKKERFSLILESASTNQTSMYLCASSPHTRNTEAFFGQGTRLTVV.

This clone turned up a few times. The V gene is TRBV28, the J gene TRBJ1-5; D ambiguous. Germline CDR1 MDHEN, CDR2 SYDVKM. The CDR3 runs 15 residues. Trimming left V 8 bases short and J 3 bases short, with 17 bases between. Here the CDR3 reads CASGQISGVNQPQHF. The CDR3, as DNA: TGTGCCAGCGGTCAAATATCCGGAGTCAATCAGCCCCAGCATTTT. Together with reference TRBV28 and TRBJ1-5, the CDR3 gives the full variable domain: DVKVTQSSRYLVKRTGEKVFLECVQDMDHENMFWYRQDPGLGLRLIYFSYDVKMKEKGDIPEGYSVSREKKERFSLILESASTNQTSMYLCASGQISGVNQPQHFGDGTRLSIL.

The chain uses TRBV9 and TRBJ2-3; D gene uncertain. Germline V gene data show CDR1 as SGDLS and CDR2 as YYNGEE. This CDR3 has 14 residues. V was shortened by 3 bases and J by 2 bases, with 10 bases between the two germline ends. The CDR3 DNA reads TGTGCCAGCAGCGCCCGCCAAGCCACAGATACGCAGTATTTT. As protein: CASSARQATDTQYF.

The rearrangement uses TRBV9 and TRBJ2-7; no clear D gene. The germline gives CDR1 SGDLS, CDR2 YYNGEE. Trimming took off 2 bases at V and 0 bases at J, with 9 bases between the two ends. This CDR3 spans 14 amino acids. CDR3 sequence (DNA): TGTGCCAGCAGCGTCGGAGACGGCTCCTACGAGCAGTACTTC. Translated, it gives CASSVGDGSYEQYF. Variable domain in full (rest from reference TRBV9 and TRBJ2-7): DSGVTQTPKHLITATGQRVTLRCSPRSGDLSVYWYQQSLDQGLQFLIQYYNGEERAKGNILERFSAQQFPDLHSELNLSSLELGDSALYFCASSVGDGSYEQYFGPGTRLTVT.

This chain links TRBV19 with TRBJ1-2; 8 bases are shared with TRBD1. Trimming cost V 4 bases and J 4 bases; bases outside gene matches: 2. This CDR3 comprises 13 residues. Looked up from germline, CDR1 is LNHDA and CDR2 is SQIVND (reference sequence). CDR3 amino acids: CASSTGTGYGYTF. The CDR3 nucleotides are TGTGCCAGTAGTACGGGGACAGGCTATGGCTACACCTTC.

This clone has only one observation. CDR3 sequence (DNA): TGTGCCAGCAGCTTAGGTGGGGGGAACTATGGCTACACCTTC. Amino acid sequence: CASSLGGGNYGYTF. This chain joins TRBV7-9 and TRBJ1-2; the D gene is possibly TRBD1 (5 bases). Trimming removed 1 base at V and 2 bases at J, with 8 bases between. This CDR3 spans 14 amino acids. Germline V gives CDR1 SEHNR, CDR2 FQNEAQ (reference sequence).

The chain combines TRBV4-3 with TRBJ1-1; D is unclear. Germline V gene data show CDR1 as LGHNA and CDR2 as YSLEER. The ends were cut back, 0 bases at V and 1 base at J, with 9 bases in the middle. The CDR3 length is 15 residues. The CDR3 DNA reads TGCGCCAGCAGCCAAGATAGCTCACAGAACACTGAAGCTTTCTTT. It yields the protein CASSQDSSQNTEAFF.

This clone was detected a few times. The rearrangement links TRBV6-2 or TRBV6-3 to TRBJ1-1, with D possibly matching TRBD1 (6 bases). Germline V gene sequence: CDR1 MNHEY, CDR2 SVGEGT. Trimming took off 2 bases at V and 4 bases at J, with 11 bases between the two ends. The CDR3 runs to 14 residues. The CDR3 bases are TGTGCCAGCAGTTACCAGGGGATGAGCACTGAAGCTTTCTTT. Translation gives CASSYQGMSTEAFF.

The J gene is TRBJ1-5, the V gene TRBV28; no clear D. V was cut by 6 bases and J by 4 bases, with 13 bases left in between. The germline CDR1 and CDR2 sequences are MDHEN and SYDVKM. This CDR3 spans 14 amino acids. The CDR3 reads CASSHGLRNQPQHF. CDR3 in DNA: TGTGCCAGCAGCCACGGACTGAGAAATCAGCCCCAGCATTTT.

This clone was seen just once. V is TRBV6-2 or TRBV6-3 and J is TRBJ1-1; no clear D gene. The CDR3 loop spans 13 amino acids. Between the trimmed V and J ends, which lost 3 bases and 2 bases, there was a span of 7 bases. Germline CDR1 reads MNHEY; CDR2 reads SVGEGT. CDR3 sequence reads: CASSYLFNTEAFF. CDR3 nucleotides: TGTGCCAGCAGTTATTTATTCAACACTGAAGCTTTCTTT.

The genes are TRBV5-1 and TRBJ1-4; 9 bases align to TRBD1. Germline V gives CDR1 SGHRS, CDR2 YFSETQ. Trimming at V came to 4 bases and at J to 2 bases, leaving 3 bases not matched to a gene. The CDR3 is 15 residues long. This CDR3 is CASSRTGATNEKLFF. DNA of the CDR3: TGCGCCAGCAGCAGGACAGGGGCCACTAATGAAAAACTGTTTTTT.

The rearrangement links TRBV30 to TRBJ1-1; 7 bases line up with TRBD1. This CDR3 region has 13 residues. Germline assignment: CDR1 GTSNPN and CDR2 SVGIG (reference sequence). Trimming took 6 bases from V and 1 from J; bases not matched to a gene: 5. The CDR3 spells CACQRQGNTEAFF. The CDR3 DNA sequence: TGTGCCTGCCAAAGACAGGGGAACACTGAAGCTTTCTTT. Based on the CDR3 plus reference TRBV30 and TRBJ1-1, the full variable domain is SQTIHQWPATLVQPVGSPLSLECTVEGTSNPNLYWYRQAAGRGLQLLFYSVGIGQISSEVPQNLSASRPQDRQFILSSKKLLLSDSGFYLCACQRQGNTEAFFGQGTRLTVV.